The rows below give T cell receptor beta chains drawn from one sample of a study of blood T cells in healthy people across ages. TCRdb redid the calling of the 5' RACE reads with MiXCR, one entry per CDR3 protein. The data show hundreds of thousands of distinct CDR3 sequences, under 45% seen once. Sequences were obtained from blood. These receptors originate from a man aged 55 to 70 in good health. Both conserved end residues are part of each CDR3. Each record gives: V gene, D gene, clone size, J gene, CDR3 protein, CDR3 DNA. A D gene is named only where the DNA matches it firmly. Rows may omit the clone size; those that give it use once, few, many or a size class.

V: TRBV28
D: TRBD2
size: -
J: TRBJ2-1
CDR3: CASRILAGGWNEQFF
DNA: TGTGCCAGCAGGATATTAGCGGGGGGTTGGAATGAGCAGTTCTTC

V: TRBV5-5
D: -
size: -
J: TRBJ1-5
CDR3: CASSLMLLSNQPQHF
DNA: TGTGCCAGCAGCTTGATGCTTCTTAGCAATCAGCCCCAGCATTTT

V: TRBV4-3
D: TRBD1
size: -
J: TRBJ1-2
CDR3: CASSLYPTGGQGYTF
DNA: TGCGCCAGCAGCCTTTACCCGACAGGGGGTCAGGGCTACACCTTC

V: TRBV7-2
D: TRBD2
size: once
J: TRBJ2-3
CDR3: CASSFSGGGRDTQYF
DNA: TGTGCCAGCAGCTTTAGCGGGGGGGGTCGAGATACGCAGTATTTT

V: TRBV30
D: TRBD1
size: -
J: TRBJ1-1
CDR3: CAWSVKLPGQGCFF
DNA: TGTGCCTGGAGTGTAAAGCTCCCGGGACAGGGTTGTTTCTTT

V: TRBV6-1
D: -
size: -
J: TRBJ1-6
CDR3: CASSERPNRNNDNSPLHF
DNA: TGTGCCAGCAGTGAAAGGCCGAACAGGAACAATGATAATTCACCCCTCCACTTT

V: TRBV13
D: -
size: -
J: TRBJ2-5
CDR3: CASSLGQGRQTQYF
DNA: TGTGCCAGCAGCTTAGGACAGGGGAGGCAGACCCAGTACTTC

V: TRBV2
D: -
size: few
J: TRBJ2-7
CDR3: CASKRESHEQYF
DNA: TGTGCCAGCAAGAGGGAGAGCCACGAGCAGTACTTC

V: TRBV4-1
D: -
size: -
J: TRBJ1-1
CDR3: CASSQDLPFEAFF
DNA: TGCGCCAGCAGCCAAGATCTACCATTTGAAGCTTTCTTT

V: TRBV28
D: -
size: few
J: TRBJ2-5
CDR3: CASNFQGSGQETQYF
DNA: TGTGCCAGCAATTTTCAGGGCTCCGGCCAAGAGACCCAGTACTTC

V: TRBV5-1
D: TRBD1
size: -
J: TRBJ1-2
CDR3: CASSIGTGGPLRGYTF
DNA: TGCGCCAGCAGCATCGGGACAGGGGGTCCGTTGCGGGGCTACACCTTC

V: TRBV6-1
D: -
size: -
J: TRBJ2-7
CDR3: CASNEGRPYEQYF
DNA: TGTGCCAGCAATGAGGGCAGGCCCTACGAGCAGTACTTC

V: TRBV18
D: TRBD1
size: -
J: TRBJ1-5
CDR3: CASSQSTGAYQPQHF
DNA: TGTGCCAGCTCACAATCGACAGGGGCTTATCAGCCCCAGCATTTT

V: TRBV15
D: -
size: few
J: TRBJ1-5
CDR3: CATSRGHHNQPQHF
DNA: TGTGCCACCAGCAGAGGACATCACAATCAGCCCCAGCATTTT

V: TRBV4-3
D: TRBD1
size: -
J: TRBJ2-5
CDR3: CASSQEQGAVRKETQYF
DNA: TGCGCCAGCAGCCAGGAACAGGGGGCGGTACGAAAAGAGACCCAGTACTTC

V: TRBV6-2/TRBV6-3
D: -
size: few
J: TRBJ2-1
CDR3: CASSYSKASSYNEQFF
DNA: TGTGCCAGCAGTTACTCAAAGGCAAGCTCCTACAATGAGCAGTTCTTC